Listed below are T cell receptor beta chains from one sample, sequenced in a study of blood T cell repertoires in COVID-19. The assay was immunoSEQ multiplex PCR, and TCRdb's table has in-frame clones only and misses some. The sample holds a few hundred thousand clones; roughly 90% are singletons and the top ten take roughly 4.1%. Sequencing was done on a sample of peripheral blood. Every receptor here comes from a woman aged 45-60 years with active or convalescent COVID-19. The CDR3 runs from the conserved cysteine through the conserved F or W.

V gene	CDR3 protein
TRBV19	CASSPDKNYGYTF
TRBV6-6	CASSPGMPQPQHF
TRBV12-3/TRBV12-4	CASSFDRATIYF
TRBV13	CASSLQGSGNTIYF
TRBV5-1	CASSLEFGGYGYTF
TRBV27	CASRPSSGSSYEQYF
TRBV2	CASSESPDFATDTQYF
TRBV12-3/TRBV12-4	CASSLGPFNEQFF
TRBV6-5	CASKADTANTEAFF
TRBV28	CASSLSRDLASYEQYF
TRBV4-2	CASSQPPGQGTEAFF
TRBV30	CAWAWDSSYEQYF
TRBV18	CASSPMTSGSGNEQFF
TRBV7-2	CASSSNGRGSGNTIYF
TRBV7-2	CASSLVGGPSTEAFF
TRBV7-8	CASSLEDRGWYGYTF
TRBV9	CASSEGAAYNEQFF
TRBV21-1	CASNTQPQHF
TRBV19	CASTQWLDSSSYNEQFF
TRBV19	CASRDRATDTQYF
TRBV28	CASSPRRGWQETQYF
TRBV6-5	CASSYGTTLDKQYF
TRBV6-2/TRBV6-3	CASSYRATAPRGEPDTQYF
TRBV5-4	CASSLPGGGGNEQFF
TRBV12-5	CASGLPTSTGTSYEQYF
TRBV29-1	CSVGGIYEQYF
TRBV4-2	CASSQEVFALGNTIYF
TRBV9	CASSGHPNTEAFF
TRBV6-6	CASSYSRGADTQYF
TRBV6-1	CASSEGGSPTDTQYF
TRBV4-2	CASSQAGDKNEKLFF
TRBV7-2	CASSLGQGRISYEQYF
TRBV5-6	CASSLFFTGGNTEAFF
TRBV6-5	CASTLDRGTEAFF
TRBV28	CASSSGASGRWEQYF
TRBV28	CASSLPGLADEQYF
TRBV27	CASSLGPGSPYEQYF
TRBV5-5	CASSLAPGKYEQYF
TRBV9	CASSAPRQGGTGELFF
TRBV6-2/TRBV6-3	CASSYGGTDNSPLHF
TRBV7-2	CASSGADTQYF